The 32 T cell receptor beta chains given below trace back to one sample, sequenced in a study of shared clonotypes between healthy human individuals. Only in-frame clones appear in the TCRdb table, and some are missing; sequencing was by immunoSEQ multiplex PCR. The repertoire consists of about 100,000 clones, with approximately 70% occurring once and the leading ten covering about half. Specimen: memory CD8+ T cells sorted from blood. Subset of the sample: CD45RO+ cells pooled with CCR7-negative TemRA cells. The receptors originated from a man younger than 45 in good health.

This sequence joins TRBV29-1 and TRBJ2-7, with D possibly matching TRBD1 (6 bases). Germline-derived CDR1 and CDR2 are SQVTM and ANQGSEA. V lost 6 bases and J 3 bases, leaving 9 bases between the germline ends. CDR3 size: 11 residues. CDR3 in DNA: TGCAGCGTCGGCAGGGGCTACGAGCAGTACTTC. Its protein product is CSVGRGYEQYF.

This chain uses TRBV7-9 with TRBJ1-4; D is undetermined. Germline-derived CDR1 and CDR2 are SEHNR and FQNEAQ (reference sequence). V lost 4 bases to trimming and J lost 0 bases, with 18 bases between them. The CDR3 loop spans 18 amino acids. CDR3 coding DNA: TGTGCCAGCAGCTCCCATAGCTCCGTCGTTGCAACTAATGAAAAACTGTTTTTT. Its protein is CASSSHSSVVATNEKLFF.

This clone was observed a few times. The chain uses TRBV11-2 and TRBJ2-1; 7 nucleotides agree with TRBD2. Germline CDR1 reads SGHAT; CDR2 reads FQNNGV. V was pared by 4 bases and J by 7 bases, with 10 bases of the junction left unmatched. The CDR3 length is 15 residues. In DNA, the CDR3 is TGTGCCAGCAGCTCTTTCGGGGGGTACGGGAATGAGCAGTTCTTC. It specifies CASSSFGGYGNEQFF.

V and J are TRBV28 and TRBJ2-7, with 7 positions matching TRBD2. J was trimmed by 3 bases and V by 1 base; bases with no gene match: 3. The germline gives CDR1 MDHEN, CDR2 SYDVKM. This CDR3 has 14 residues. The CDR3 DNA sequence: TGTGCCAGCAGTTTATCTGCTAGCGGCTACGAGCAGTACTTC. Translated: CASSLSASGYEQYF.

The V gene is TRBV11-2, the J gene TRBJ2-5; D tentatively reads TRBD1 or TRBD2 (6 bases each). Germline V gene sequence: CDR1 SGHAT, CDR2 FQNNGV. This CDR3 contains 15 residues. Trimming cost V 2 bases and J 5 bases, with 15 bases left between them. This CDR3 reads CASSLRGRGGETQYF. As DNA, the CDR3 is TGTGCCAGCAGCTTAAGAGGCAGGGGAGGCGAGACCCAGTACTTC.

The V gene is TRBV25-1, the J gene TRBJ2-7; D is undetermined. In germline, CDR1 is MGHDK, CDR2 SYGVNS. CDR3 size: 12 residues. Trimming shortened V by 4 bases and J by 3 bases, and 7 bases separated the two germline ends. CDR3 DNA sequence: TGTGCCAGCAGTGCCCCCGACTACGAGCAGTACTTC. Its protein product is CASSAPDYEQYF.

This clone has ten or more counts. V usage is TRBV7-9 and J usage is TRBJ1-1, with D possibly TRBD1 on 5 matching bases. Germline V gene data show CDR1 as SEHNR and CDR2 as FQNEAQ (reference sequence). The ends were cut back, 2 bases at V and 5 bases at J, with 18 bases in the middle. The CDR3 totals 16 residues. Here the CDR3 reads CASSLHSRGVRTEAFF. The CDR3 DNA follows: TGTGCCAGCAGCTTACACAGTCGGGGGGTAAGGACTGAAGCTTTCTTT.

This clone was seen a few times. Other DNA sequences in this sample translate to the same CDR3. The rearrangement uses TRBV28 and TRBJ1-5; D unclear. This CDR3 is 12 amino acids long. Between the trimmed V and J ends, which lost 3 bases and 5 bases, there was a span of 5 bases. From germline, CDR1 is MDHEN and CDR2 SYDVKM. The CDR3 region has the DNA TGTGCCAGCAGTTTTGGTTATCAGCCCCAGCATTTT. This encodes CASSFGYQPQHF.

The chain combines TRBV28 with TRBJ2-1, with 8 bases that match TRBD2. This CDR3 comprises 15 residues. Germline V gene data show CDR1 as MDHEN and CDR2 as SYDVKM. Trimming removed 5 bases from V and 5 bases from J; junction bases left unmatched: 8. The CDR3 protein is CASSPTGGIHNEQFF. For the CDR3, the DNA is TGTGCCAGCAGTCCCACGGGGGGGATACACAATGAGCAGTTCTTC.

Notes on this clone: Distinct nucleotide sequences in the sample also encode this CDR3. V gene TRBV28 combines with J gene TRBJ2-3; D is unclear. This CDR3 has 11 residues. Trimming cost V 3 bases and J 6 bases, with 4 bases left between them. Germline CDR1 reads MDHEN; CDR2 reads SYDVKM. This CDR3 is CASSFSDTQYF. The CDR3 bases are TGTGCCAGCAGTTTCTCTGATACGCAGTATTTT.

The chain links TRBV7-2 to TRBJ2-1; 8 bases are shared with TRBD2. The CDR3 runs 15 residues. Germline V CDR1 and CDR2: SGHTA, FQGNSA. The trim removed 5 bases at V and 6 bases at J, leaving 9 bases unmatched. The CDR3 DNA sequence: TGTGCCAGCAGCCTTTATGCCGGGACTAGCAATGAGCAGTTCTTC. Translating it yields CASSLYAGTSNEQFF.

V and J are TRBV6-9 and TRBJ2-1, with D perhaps matching TRBD2 (5 bases). Trimming cost V 3 bases and J 0 bases, with 6 bases left between them. The CDR3 spans 14 residues. CDR1 is MNHGY and CDR2 is SVAAGI in the germline V gene. The CDR3 reads CASSYRDSYNEQFF. The CDR3 DNA reads TGTGCCAGCAGTTACCGGGACTCCTACAATGAGCAGTTCTTC.

This clone was counted between two and nine times. The chain has TRBV28 and TRBJ2-7; D is ambiguous. V lost 4 bases and J lost 1, with 17 bases in between. The CDR3 runs 16 residues. Looked up from germline, CDR1 is MDHEN and CDR2 is SYDVKM. The CDR3 here is CASSSTGSSRSYEQYF. The CDR3, as DNA: TGTGCCAGCAGTTCAACCGGGTCCTCCCGGTCCTACGAGCAGTACTTC. Variable domain in full (rest from reference TRBV28 and TRBJ2-7): DVKVTQSSRYLVKRTGEKVFLECVQDMDHENMFWYRQDPGLGLRLIYFSYDVKMKEKGDIPEGYSVSREKKERFSLILESASTNQTSMYLCASSSTGSSRSYEQYFGPGTRLTVT.

This clone has more than one count but fewer than ten. This rearrangement joins TRBV5-4 to TRBJ2-7, with D perhaps matching TRBD1 or TRBD2 (5 bases each). Between the trimmed V and J ends, which lost 4 bases and 3 bases, there was a span of 17 bases. This CDR3 spans 15 amino acids. In germline, CDR1 is SGHNT, CDR2 YYREEE (reference sequence). The CDR3 DNA reads TGTGCCAGCAGCCTAGACGGGACGAGTCGCTACGAGCAGTACTTC. Translated: CASSLDGTSRYEQYF.

This clone was seen a handful of times. The rearrangement uses TRBV5-4 and TRBJ2-5, with D perhaps assigned TRBD1 or TRBD2 (5 bases each). The germline V gene has CDR1 SGHNT and CDR2 YYREEE (reference sequence). This CDR3 comprises 13 residues. The V end was cut by 4 bases, the J end by 5 bases, with 12 bases between. CDR3 sequence reads: CASSPWDRETQYF. CDR3 DNA: TGTGCCAGCAGCCCCTGGGACCGGGAGACCCAGTACTTC.

This sequence joins TRBV9 and TRBJ2-7; D gene uncertain. The CDR3 has 16 residues. Germline V gene data show CDR1 as SGDLS and CDR2 as YYNGEE. Trimming pared 0 bases from V and 4 bases from J, leaving 17 bases between. The CDR3, as DNA: TGTGCCAGCAGCGTAGGAGGAGAGACCTCCTTATACGAGCAGTACTTC. Translation gives CASSVGGETSLYEQYF.

This chain connects TRBV28 to TRBJ1-2; D uncertain. CDR1 is MDHEN, CDR2 SYDVKM, per germline. V was cut by 5 bases and J by 5 bases, with 12 bases left in between. The CDR3 loop spans 13 amino acids. CDR3 sequence (DNA): TGTGCCAGCAGTAGGACCGGGGTGTATGGCTACACCTTC. Its translation: CASSRTGVYGYTF.

The gene calls are TRBV4-3 and TRBJ2-7; TRBD2 matches at 9 bases. The germline CDR1 and CDR2 sequences are LGHNA and YSLEER. V shed 0 bases and J 3 bases; nucleotides not matched to a gene: 9. The CDR3 totals 17 residues. CDR3 DNA: TGCGCCAGCAGCCAAGATCGGGCTAGCGGGAACTACTACGAGCAGTACTTC. Amino acids: CASSQDRASGNYYEQYF.

This clone turned up a few times. V gene TRBV9 combines with J gene TRBJ2-7; 8 bases match TRBD1. V was clipped by 0 bases and J by 1 base; unmatched bases: 3. Germline-derived CDR1 and CDR2 are SGDLS and YYNGEE. CDR3 length equals 15 residues. CDR3 sequence reads: CASSVGQGNSYEQYF. DNA of the CDR3: TGTGCCAGCAGCGTAGGACAGGGGAATTCCTACGAGCAGTACTTC.

The V call is TRBV9, the J call TRBJ2-6, with 11 bases lining up with TRBD1. V shed 6 bases, J shed 1 base, and the junction held 9 bases outside the gene matches. Germline loops: CDR1 SGDLS, CDR2 YYNGEE. The CDR3 runs to 18 residues. Here the CDR3 DNA reads TGTGCCAGCACCCTTAACCGGGACAGGGGGTCTGGGGCCAACGTCCTGACTTTC. It yields the protein CASTLNRDRGSGANVLTF.

This clone came up once. V is TRBV5-5 and J is TRBJ2-7; D is perhaps TRBD1 (5 bases). The CDR3 runs 15 residues. CDR1 SGHKS and CDR2 YYEKEE come from the germline V gene (reference sequence). Trimming pared 2 bases from V and 3 bases from J, leaving 15 bases between. The CDR3 loop is CASSLGQGIFYEQYF. CDR3 sequence (DNA): TGTGCCAGCAGCTTAGGTCAGGGAATTTTCTACGAGCAGTACTTC. The full variable domain, with the rest looked up from reference TRBV5-5 and TRBJ2-7, is DAGVTQSPTHLIKTRGQQVTLRCSPISGHKSVSWYQQVLGQGPQFIFQYYEKEERGRGNFPDRFSARQFPNYSSELNVNALLLGDSALYLCASSLGQGIFYEQYFGPGTRLTVT.

V usage is TRBV25-1 and J usage is TRBJ2-3; no definite D call. The germline V gene has CDR1 MGHDK and CDR2 SYGVNS. This CDR3 is 16 amino acids long. V lost 1 base to trimming and J lost 1 base, with 12 bases between them. This CDR3 is CASSELISLGTDTQYF. The CDR3 DNA reads TGTGCCAGCAGTGAATTGATCAGCTTAGGCACAGATACGCAGTATTTT. Full variable domain (rest looked up from reference TRBV25-1 and TRBJ2-3): EADIYQTPRYLVIGTGKKITLECSQTMGHDKMYWYQQDPGMELHLIHYSYGVNSTEKGDLSSESTVSRIRTEHFPLTLESARPSHTSQYLCASSELISLGTDTQYFGPGTRLTVL.

The J gene is TRBJ2-1, the V gene TRBV7-6, with 14 positions matching TRBD2. CDR1 is SGHVS and CDR2 is FNYEAQ in the germline V gene. This CDR3 region has 19 residues. J lost 4 bases, V lost 8 bases, and 16 bases had no gene match. CDR3 protein: CASLSQGWTSGRYYNEQFF. CDR3 coding DNA: TGTGCCAGCTTATCACAGGGATGGACTAGCGGGAGGTATTACAATGAGCAGTTCTTC. Combining the CDR3 with reference TRBV7-6 and TRBJ2-1 gives the whole variable domain GAGVSQSPRYKVTKRGQDVALRCDPISGHVSLYWYRQALGQGPEFLTYFNYEAQQDKSGLPNDRFSAERPEGSISTLTIQRTEQRDSAMYRCASLSQGWTSGRYYNEQFFGPGTRLTVL.

This chain joins TRBV5-1 and TRBJ1-4; the D is unclear. V was trimmed by 0 bases and J by 5 bases, leaving 8 bases between them. CDR3 length: 14 amino acids. Germline V lookup: CDR1 SGHRS, CDR2 YFSETQ. The CDR3 region has the DNA TGCGCCAGCAGCTTGGAGATCCCCAATGAAAAACTGTTTTTT. Its protein is CASSLEIPNEKLFF.

V and J are TRBV18 and TRBJ2-7; D remains unclear. This CDR3 has 14 amino acids. V was pared by 8 bases and J by 0 bases, with 14 bases between. CDR1 and CDR2 (germline): KGHSH, LQKENI. CDR3 in DNA: TGTGCCAGCGCCACAGAGGAGATCTCCTACGAGCAGTACTTC. It specifies CASATEEISYEQYF.

The chain is built from TRBV6-5 and TRBJ2-5; D may be TRBD2 (5 bases). CDR1 is MNHEY and CDR2 is SVGAGI in the germline V gene. CDR3 length: 12 residues. V lost 5 bases to trimming and J lost 7 bases, with 11 bases between them. The CDR3 DNA is TGTGCCAGCAGTCCCTACCGGGGGACCCAGTACTTC. This codes for CASSPYRGTQYF.

This clone appeared once. This chain links TRBV9 with TRBJ2-3; 11 positions match TRBD2. In germline, CDR1 is SGDLS, CDR2 YYNGEE. V dropped 0 bases and J dropped 6; count of bases not matched to a gene: 12. This CDR3 spans 18 amino acids. The CDR3 here is CASSVDPTSGSVIDTQYF. The DNA for the CDR3 is TGTGCCAGCAGCGTAGACCCAACTAGCGGGAGTGTCATTGATACGCAGTATTTT.

V gene TRBV11-2 combines with J gene TRBJ1-2, with D possibly being TRBD1 (5 bases). CDR1 SGHAT and CDR2 FQNNGV come from the germline V gene. The ends were cut back, 0 bases at V and 9 bases at J, with 23 bases in the middle. The CDR3 is 17 residues long. CDR3 loop: CASSLETWRKGAQSYTF. CDR3 nucleotides: TGTGCCAGCAGCTTAGAGACTTGGCGGAAAGGGGCGCAAAGCTACACCTTC.

This chain links TRBV7-2 with TRBJ2-5; tentatively, D is TRBD1 (6 bases). The germline V gene encodes CDR1 SGHTA and CDR2 FQGNSA. Trimming cost V 3 bases and J 5 bases, with 13 bases left between them. CDR3 length equals 14 residues. The CDR3 loop is CASSFQGSYETQYF. The CDR3 DNA reads TGTGCCAGCAGCTTTCAGGGGAGTTACGAGACCCAGTACTTC.

This rearrangement joins TRBV11-1 to TRBJ2-1, with a tentative D call TRBD1 (6 bases). CDR1 is SGHAT, CDR2 FQDESV, per germline (reference sequence). Trimming pared 5 bases from V and 5 bases from J, leaving 19 bases between. The CDR3 loop spans 16 amino acids. For the CDR3, the DNA is TGTGCCAGCAGCCCCTATCCCAGGGACACAGACAATGAGCAGTTCTTC. Protein product: CASSPYPRDTDNEQFF.

The rearrangement uses TRBV7-2 and TRBJ2-5; 7 nucleotides line up with TRBD1. The CDR3 loop spans 16 amino acids. V gave up 5 bases and J gave up 2 bases; unmatched junction bases: 11. The germline CDR1 and CDR2 sequences are SGHTA and FQGNSA. The CDR3 loop reads CASSRLPRTGQETQYF. The DNA for the CDR3 is TGTGCCAGCAGCAGACTACCCCGGACAGGACAAGAGACCCAGTACTTC.

The chain recombines TRBV14 with TRBJ2-2, with 9 positions matching TRBD2. CDR1 and CDR2 from the germline V gene are SGHDN and FVKESK. CDR3 size: 18 residues. The trim removed 1 base at V and 0 bases at J, leaving 6 bases unmatched. CDR3: CASSQGAGGYANTGELFF. CDR3 nucleotide sequence: TGTGCCAGCAGCCAAGGAGCGGGAGGCTACGCGAACACCGGGGAGCTGTTTTTT.